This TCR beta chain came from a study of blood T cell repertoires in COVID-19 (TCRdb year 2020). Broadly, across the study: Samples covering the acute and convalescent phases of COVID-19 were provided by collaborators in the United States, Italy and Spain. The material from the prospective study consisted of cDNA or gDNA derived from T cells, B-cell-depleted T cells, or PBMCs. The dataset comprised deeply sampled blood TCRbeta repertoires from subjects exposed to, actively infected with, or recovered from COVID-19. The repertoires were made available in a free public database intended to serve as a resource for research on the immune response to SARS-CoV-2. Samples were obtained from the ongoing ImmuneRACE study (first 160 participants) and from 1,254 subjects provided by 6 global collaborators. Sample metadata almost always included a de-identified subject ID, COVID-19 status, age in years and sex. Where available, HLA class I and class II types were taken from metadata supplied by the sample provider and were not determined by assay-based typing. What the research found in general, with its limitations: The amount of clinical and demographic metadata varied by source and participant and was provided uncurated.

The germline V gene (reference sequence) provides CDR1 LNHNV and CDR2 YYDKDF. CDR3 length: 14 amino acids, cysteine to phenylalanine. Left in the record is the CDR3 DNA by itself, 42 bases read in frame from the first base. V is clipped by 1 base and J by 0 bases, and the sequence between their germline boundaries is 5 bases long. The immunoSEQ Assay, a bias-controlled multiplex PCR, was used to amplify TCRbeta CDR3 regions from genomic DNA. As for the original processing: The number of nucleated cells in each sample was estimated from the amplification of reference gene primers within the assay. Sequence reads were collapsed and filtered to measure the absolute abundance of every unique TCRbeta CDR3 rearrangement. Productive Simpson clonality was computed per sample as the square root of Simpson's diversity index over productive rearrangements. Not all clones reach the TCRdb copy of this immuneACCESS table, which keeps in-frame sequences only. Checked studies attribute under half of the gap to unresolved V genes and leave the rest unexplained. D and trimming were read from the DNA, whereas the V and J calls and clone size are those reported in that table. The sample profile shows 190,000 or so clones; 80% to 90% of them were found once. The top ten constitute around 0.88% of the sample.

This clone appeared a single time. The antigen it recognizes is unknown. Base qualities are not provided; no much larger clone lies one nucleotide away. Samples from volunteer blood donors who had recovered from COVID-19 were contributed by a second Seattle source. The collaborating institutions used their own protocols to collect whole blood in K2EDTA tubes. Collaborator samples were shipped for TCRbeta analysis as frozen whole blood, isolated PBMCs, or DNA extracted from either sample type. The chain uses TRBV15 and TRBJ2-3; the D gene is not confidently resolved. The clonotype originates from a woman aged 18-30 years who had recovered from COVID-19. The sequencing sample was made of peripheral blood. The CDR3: CATSRGGSTDTQYF. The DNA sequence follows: TGTGCCACCAGCAGAGGCGGCAGCACAGATACGCAGTATTTT.